The clone carrying this TCR beta chain was recorded a few times. Its matching antigen is unknown. This sample is drawn from a study of beta chain features in type 1 diabetes. The isolated RNA, all of it, was reverse transcribed, so expressed TCRB transcripts were what got sequenced. Sequencing used immunoSEQ multiplex PCR; TCRdb keeps in-frame clones, though not all of them. The data contain fewer than 900,000 clones, under 20% of them singletons. This CDR3 is 18 amino acids long. Germline V gives CDR1 LGHNA, CDR2 YSLEER. J was trimmed by 1 base and V by 1 base; bases with no gene match: 8. Each population that was sorted was more than 95% pure. Study conclusions and caveats: All four CD4+ subsets of Type 1 diabetes patients contained TCRB CDR3s that were moderately but significantly shorter. Sequencing the cDNA could make cells with high TCR expression show up more than they should. Still unanswered here is whether HLA type influences TCRB rearrangement.

Sequencing was done on a sample of naive CD4+ T cells from blood. The receptor comes from a woman in her late teens or twenties in good health. This chain joins TRBV4-3 and TRBJ2-3; TRBD2 aligns across 10 bases. CDR3 DNA: TGCGCCAGCAGCCAAGCTAGCGGGAGAGGGGGAGGCACAGATACGCAGTATTTT. Translating it yields CASSQASGRGGGTDTQYF.